This T cell receptor (beta chain) was sequenced during a study of cytomegalovirus exposure and HLA in healthy donors. Findings of the study overall: The authors later linked a missense DCLRE1C variant to TCR beta V- and J-gene trimming. Donors were assumed by presence/absence analyses to have roughly uniform sequencing depth.

The PCR was carried out with 60 Vbeta primers and 13 Jbeta primers. Only in-frame clones appear in the TCRdb table, and some are missing; sequencing was by immunoSEQ multiplex PCR. The repertoire holds 140,000 or so clones, with roughly 85% as singletons. A word on this clone: Its target is not known.

The TCR comes from a male donor in good health and CMV-seronegative. Sequencing input: PBMCs.

The CDR3 nucleotides read TGTGCCAGCGGAAAATCCATGACAGTTGAAAAACTGTTTTTT. It yields the protein CASGKSMTVEKLFF. This chain uses TRBV25-1 with TRBJ1-4; D may be TRBD1 (5 bases). The CDR3 sequence is 14 residues long. Germline V CDR1 and CDR2: MGHDK, SYGVNS. Trimming removed 8 bases at V and 7 bases at J, with 17 bases between.